One and the same sample provided the 2 T cell receptor beta chains below, sequenced in a study of control samples from healthy donors and cancer patients. The table came from immunoSEQ multiplex PCR; TCRdb's copy has only in-frame clones and leaves some out. The table includes 100,000 to 150,000 clones, 92% detected once. The sample consisted of blood. The receptor source for this set is a woman in her forties or fifties in good health.

The rearrangement joins TRBV18 to TRBJ1-1, with TRBD1 as a possible D gene (6 bases). The CDR3 is 17 amino acids. Between the trimmed V and J ends, which lost 3 bases and 0 bases, there was a span of 17 bases. Germline V gives CDR1 KGHSH, CDR2 LQKENI. This chain's CDR3 is CASSPLPATGMNTEAFF. The CDR3 bases are TGTGCCAGCTCACCGCTCCCCGCGACAGGAATGAACACTGAAGCTTTCTTT.

This chain connects TRBV19 to TRBJ1-2; D is unresolved. Trimming took 3 bases from V and 5 from J, leaving 13 bases between them. The CDR3 spans 14 residues. CDR1 and CDR2 from the germline V gene are LNHDA and SQIVND (reference sequence). This CDR3 reads CASSMFRQDYGYTF. The CDR3 DNA is TGTGCCAGTAGTATGTTCCGGCAAGATTATGGCTACACCTTC. The full variable domain, completed using reference TRBV19 and TRBJ1-2, is DGGITQSPKYLFRKEGQNVTLSCEQNLNHDAMYWYRQDPGQGLRLIYYSQIVNDFQKGDIAEGYSVSREKKESFPLTVTSAQKNPTAFYLCASSMFRQDYGYTFGSGTRLTVV.